This passage covers 25 T cell receptor beta chains from one sample sequenced in a study of shared clonotypes between healthy human individuals. Profiling relied on immunoSEQ multiplex PCR, and the TCRdb table lists in-frame clones only, not all of them. Here the sample spans approximately 2.5 million clones, around nine tenths being singletons. Sequenced input: naive CD4+ T cells sorted from blood. This sample's subset: CD45RA+ positively selected. Every receptor here comes from a man younger than 35 in good health.

As to this clone: This specimen includes other DNA sequences encoding the same CDR3. This chain joins TRBV28 and TRBJ2-3; TRBD1 matches 7 bases. The junction had 5 bases not matched to a gene; V was cut back by 4 bases and J by 1 base. The length of the CDR3 is 15 residues. Germline CDR1 reads MDHEN; CDR2 reads SYDVKM. The CDR3 here is CASSSPGTGTDTQYF. Written as DNA, the CDR3 is TGTGCCAGCAGTTCCCCCGGGACAGGCACAGATACGCAGTATTTT.

The chain is built from TRBV10-1 and TRBJ2-1, with 9 bases matching TRBD2. This CDR3 is built from 16 residues. Germline CDR1 WNHNN, CDR2 SYGVQD (reference sequence). Germline trimming cut 0 bases from V and 7 bases from J; bases unmatched to any gene: 7. CDR3 in amino acids: CASSESRAGGGNEQFF. The CDR3 DNA follows: TGCGCCAGCAGTGAGTCCAGAGCGGGAGGCGGGAATGAGCAGTTCTTC.

V and J are TRBV7-9 and TRBJ1-1; TRBD1 might be the D (5 bases). This CDR3 is built from 14 residues. V was shortened by 5 bases and J by 6 bases, with 16 bases between the two germline ends. Germline V gene data show CDR1 as SEHNR and CDR2 as FQNEAQ (reference sequence). CDR3 loop: CASSLTGSVAEAFF. The CDR3 nucleotides read TGTGCCAGCAGCCTCACAGGATCGGTGGCTGAAGCTTTCTTT.

As concerns this clone: This CDR3 is also generated by other DNA sequences in the sample. The chain links TRBV5-1 to TRBJ1-5; unclear D gene. V dropped 0 bases and J dropped 2 bases, with 9 bases sitting between them. The CDR3 contains 15 residues. Germline CDR1 SGHRS, CDR2 YFSETQ. CDR3 nucleotide sequence: TGCGCCAGCAGCTTGGAGGGTATGGGCAATCAGCCCCAGCATTTT. Protein: CASSLEGMGNQPQHF.

This clone was seen only once. The chain combines TRBV28 with TRBJ1-5; a possible D gene is TRBD1 (6 bases). The CDR3 runs 14 residues. Germline CDR1 reads MDHEN; CDR2 reads SYDVKM. V was pared by 7 bases and J by 7 bases, with 17 bases between. CDR3 protein: CASTLVRGGQPQHF. Here the CDR3 DNA reads TGTGCCAGCACCCTTGTGAGGGGGGGACAGCCCCAGCATTTT.

The rearrangement joins TRBV9 to TRBJ2-3, with a possible D match to TRBD2 (5 bases). Germline-derived CDR1 and CDR2 are SGDLS and YYNGEE. This CDR3 has 14 amino acids. Trimming left V 2 bases short and J 6 bases short, with 13 bases between. The CDR3 here is CASSVSTEVDTQYF. CDR3 nucleotide sequence: TGTGCCAGCAGCGTTAGCACGGAGGTGGATACGCAGTATTTT.

The V gene is TRBV7-2, the J gene TRBJ1-2; maybe TRBD1 (5 bases). The germline V gene encodes CDR1 SGHTA and CDR2 FQGNSA. V was pared by 5 bases and J by 7 bases, with 17 bases between. This CDR3 contains 14 residues. The CDR3 protein is CASSIQGGVFGYTF. CDR3 DNA sequence: TGTGCCAGCAGCATTCAGGGTGGAGTGTTTGGCTACACCTTC.

On this clone itself: This sample includes further DNA sequences coding for the same CDR3. The V and J genes are TRBV6-6 and TRBJ2-5, with a possible D match to TRBD1 (5 bases). This CDR3 spans 11 amino acids. Trimming took off 5 bases at V and 5 bases at J, with 6 bases between the two ends. Germline assignment: CDR1 MNHNY and CDR2 SVGAGI (reference sequence). This chain's CDR3 is CASSRQETQYF. CDR3 coding DNA: TGTGCCAGCAGTCGACAGGAGACCCAGTACTTC.

The chain couples TRBV9 to TRBJ2-1; 8 positions agree with TRBD2. The CDR3 runs to 16 residues. Unmatched junction bases numbered 6, after V lost 0 bases and J lost 4 bases. CDR1 is SGDLS and CDR2 is YYNGEE in the germline V gene. CDR3 sequence (DNA): TGTGCCAGCAGCGTAGAATCTAGCGGGTTATACAATGAGCAGTTCTTC. Its protein product is CASSVESSGLYNEQFF.

This chain links TRBV6-5 with TRBJ1-1, with TRBD1 identical over 10 bases. Germline CDR1 MNHEY, CDR2 SVGAGI. Unmatched junction bases numbered 7, after V lost 8 bases and J lost 1 base. This CDR3 is 15 amino acids long. CDR3 region: CASRRDRGENTEAFF. DNA of the CDR3: TGTGCCAGCCGCCGGGACAGGGGTGAGAACACTGAAGCTTTCTTT.

J is TRBJ2-7 and V is TRBV4-1, with D unresolved. The germline CDR1 and CDR2 sequences are MGHRA and YSYEKL. The CDR3 has 14 amino acids. V shed 1 base and J shed 1 base, with 8 bases lying between them. The CDR3 nucleotides read TGCGCCAGCAGCCAAGTTACGCTATCCTACGAGCAGTACTTC. It codes for CASSQVTLSYEQYF.

The rearrangement links TRBV6-6 to TRBJ2-1; D is ambiguous. V was pared by 2 bases and J by 0 bases, with 11 bases between. CDR1 MNHNY and CDR2 SVGAGI come from the germline V gene (reference sequence). CDR3 length: 16 residues. The CDR3 coding sequence is TGTGCCAGCAGTTACGGTTTAGGCCACTCCTACAATGAGCAGTTCTTC. Its translation is CASSYGLGHSYNEQFF.

Points on this clone: One end of the junction varies from germline; a read error may be responsible. The same CDR3 can be traced to other DNA sequences in this sample. This sequence joins TRBV11-2 and TRBJ1-1, with D perhaps matching TRBD1 (6 bases). The CDR3 consists of 12 residues. CDR1 and CDR2 from the germline V gene are SGHAT and FQNNGV. CDR3 in amino acids: CASSLRDTEAFF. The CDR3, as DNA: TGTGCCAGCAGCTTAAGGGACACAGAAGCTTTCTTT.

This clone is a singleton in its sample. The chain carries TRBV29-1 and TRBJ2-2; D unresolved. Germline V gene data show CDR1 as SQVTM and CDR2 as ANQGSEA. Trimming removed 2 bases from V and 6 bases from J, with 10 bases in between. CDR3 length: 13 residues. The CDR3 spells CSVEPSRPGELFF. CDR3 sequence (DNA): TGCAGCGTTGAACCCTCTAGACCCGGGGAGCTGTTTTTT.

DNA for the CDR3: TGTGCCAGTAGTATCTTAATCCGGGACAGACATTCACCCCTCCACTTT. Translated: CASSILIRDRHSPLHF. The J gene is TRBJ1-6, the V gene TRBV19; 7 positions agree with TRBD1. The germline gives CDR1 LNHDA, CDR2 SQIVND (reference sequence). This CDR3 spans 16 amino acids. V lost 3 bases, J lost 8 bases, and 10 bases stayed unmatched.

The rearrangement links TRBV28 to TRBJ2-4, with a weak D call TRBD2 (6 bases). This CDR3 contains 16 residues. CDR1 MDHEN and CDR2 SYDVKM come from the germline V gene. Trimming took 5 bases from V and 0 from J, leaving 14 bases between them. The CDR3 DNA reads as TGTGCCAGCAGTCCATCGGGACTCCTAGCCAAAAACATTCAGTACTTC. Translating gives CASSPSGLLAKNIQYF.

This chain uses TRBV5-1 with TRBJ2-7, with unresolved D. In germline, CDR1 is SGHRS, CDR2 YFSETQ. The V end was cut by 1 base, the J end by 4 bases, with 9 bases between. The CDR3 consists of 13 residues. CDR3 sequence reads: CASSLLDLYEQYF. The DNA for the CDR3 is TGCGCCAGCAGCTTGCTGGACCTATACGAGCAGTACTTC.

The chain recombines TRBV6-1 with TRBJ2-7, with D hard to call. Trimming pared 9 bases from V and 2 bases from J, leaving 11 bases between. The CDR3 length is 12 residues. Germline values: CDR1 MNHNS, CDR2 SASEGT. Written as DNA, the CDR3 is TGTGCCAGTTTGTCCCCTACCTACGAGCAGTACTTC. It encodes CASLSPTYEQYF.

The chain recombines TRBV7-9 with TRBJ1-1, with 7 bases aligning to TRBD1. CDR1 and CDR2 (germline): SEHNR, FQNEAQ (reference sequence). The CDR3 extends over 14 amino acids. With 7 bases clipped from V and 5 bases from J, the junction kept 10 bases outside the gene matches. The chain's CDR3 is CASNTLTGLTEAFF. The CDR3, as DNA: TGTGCCAGCAACACTTTGACAGGGCTAACTGAAGCTTTCTTT. Supplemented by reference TRBV7-9 and TRBJ1-1, the full variable domain reads DTGVSQNPRHKITKRGQNVTFRCDPISEHNRLYWYRQTLGQGPEFLTYFQNEAQLEKSRLLSDRFSAERPKGSFSTLEIQRTEQGDSAMYLCASNTLTGLTEAFFGQGTRLTVV.

The genes are TRBV6-5 and TRBJ1-2; possibly TRBD1 for D (5 bases). The CDR3 extends over 12 amino acids. Germline V gives CDR1 MNHEY, CDR2 SVGAGI. Deletions cut 5 bases from V and 8 bases from J, with 12 bases between. The CDR3 spells CASSTGTLGYTF. The CDR3 nucleotides read TGTGCCAGCAGTACCGGGACCCTGGGCTACACCTTC.

In its sample, this clone was seen a few times. This rearrangement joins TRBV28 to TRBJ1-5; D unresolved. Between the trimmed V and J ends, which lost 3 bases and 6 bases, there was a span of 9 bases. Germline V gene sequence: CDR1 MDHEN, CDR2 SYDVKM. The CDR3 is 13 amino acids. In nucleotides, the CDR3 is TGTGCCAGCAGTTTGAGGGAAAGTCAGCCCCAGCATTTT. Its translation is CASSLRESQPQHF.

The V gene is TRBV7-8, the J gene TRBJ2-2; 10 bases agree with TRBD1. Germline CDR1 and CDR2: SGHVS and FQNEAQ. This CDR3 spans 17 amino acids. V shed 2 bases and J 2 bases; nucleotides not matched to a gene: 5. The chain's CDR3 is CASSLSRQGANTGELFF. The CDR3 coding sequence is TGTGCCAGCAGCTTATCAAGACAGGGGGCCAACACCGGGGAGCTGTTTTTT. Full variable domain (outside the CDR3, taken from reference TRBV7-8 and TRBJ2-2): GAGVSQSPRYKVAKRGQDVALRCDPISGHVSLFWYQQALGQGPEFLTYFQNEAQLDKSGLPSDRFFAERPEGSVSTLKIQRTQQEDSAVYLCASSLSRQGANTGELFFGEGSRLTVL.

The CDR3 is CASSKGQHMNTEAFF. DNA for the CDR3: TGTGCCAGCAGCAAAGGACAGCATATGAACACTGAAGCTTTCTTT. The rearrangement joins TRBV11-3 to TRBJ1-1; D is possibly TRBD1 (6 bases). Germline CDR1 reads SGHNT; CDR2 reads YENEEA. The CDR3 consists of 15 residues. V gave up 5 bases and J gave up 0 bases, with 13 bases separating them.

This chain connects TRBV11-2 to TRBJ2-5; D is possibly TRBD2 (5 bases). Trimming shortened V by 1 base and J by 2 bases, and 20 bases separated the two germline ends. In germline, CDR1 is SGHAT, CDR2 FQNNGV. This CDR3 comprises 18 residues. The CDR3 is CASSLGLKSRWAQETQYF. CDR3 sequence (DNA): TGTGCCAGCAGCTTAGGACTAAAGTCCCGGTGGGCTCAAGAGACCCAGTACTTC.

This sequence joins TRBV7-2 and TRBJ2-7; D is unclear. V lost 2 bases and J lost 4, with 9 bases in between. The germline CDR1 and CDR2 sequences are SGHTA and FQGNSA. CDR3 size: 13 residues. CDR3 sequence reads: CASSLNAPYEQYF. CDR3 coding DNA: TGTGCCAGCAGCTTAAACGCCCCGTACGAGCAGTACTTC.